Given below is one TCR beta chain in context. Its antigen is currently unknown. These data are taken from a study of CD8+CD57+ T cells in acquired aplastic anemia. Study information: Sorted CD4+ and CD8+ cells yielded DNA averaging around 3 ug.

Germline V gene data show CDR1 as KGHDR and CDR2 as SFDVKD. The V end was cut by 6 bases, the J end by 11 bases, with 18 bases between. CDR3 size: 13 residues. Sequenced patients had shown CD8+CD57+ cell expansion by flow cytometry. A severe acquired aplastic anemia diagnosis applied to all patients. Blood was sampled before the patients had received any therapy. Study-wide results and limits: Common to patients and controls were 25 to 30 CD8+ CDR3 sequences.

Genomic DNA, the template, was used for profiling of the TCR beta VDJ and CDR3. TCRdb fed the reads into MiXCR, producing one record per CDR3 protein. The sample consists of 100,000 to 150,000 distinct CDR3 sequences, under 65% of them appearing once. The sequenced material came from sorted CD4+, CD8+, or CD8+CD57+ T cells (not recorded which) from PBMCs. This sequence was found in a human donor with aplastic anemia. The V call is TRBV24-1, the J call TRBJ2-5; possible D gene TRBD1, 6 bases. The CDR3 DNA follows: TGTGCCACCAGTCCTACAGGGTCCGATGAGCAGTACTTC. The encoded protein is CATSPTGSDEQYF.